Reported below is one TCR beta chain. TRB rearrangements were amplified by touch-down multiplex PCR with mixed TRB-A/B primers. TCRdb re-called the multiplex PCR reads; one entry per CDR3 protein, DNA not given. The sample has over 5,500 distinct CDR3 sequences, and its top ten clones hold under 5.5%. Each sample's input was around 250 ng genomic DNA, some 34,000 genome equivalents. This specimen comes from a study of T cell clusters in autoimmune cytopenias. A further study also used this sample, focusing on T cell repertoires in aging, cancer and after chemotherapy. That study adds: Across the chemotherapy interval, each cancer cohort showed higher median generation probability, suggesting thymic rebound.

The sequence was collected from a human donor in good health. The sequencing input was peripheral blood.

The CDR3 sequence: CASSLGDRGYGYTF. This sequence joins TRBV5-1 and TRBJ1-2; no DNA is available, so the TRBD1 call from TCRdb remains unchecked. The CDR3 contains 14 residues. Germline lookup yields CDR1 SGHRS and CDR2 YFSETQ.